Presented here are 18 T cell receptor beta chains from one specimen sequenced in a study of T-cell memory formation after mild COVID-19. TCRdb re-called the 5' RACE reads through MiXCR, storing one row per CDR3 protein. The table has 150,000 to 200,000 distinct CDR3 sequences, roughly 17% seen once. What was sequenced was PBMCs or a T cell subset sorted from them (not recorded which). Every receptor here comes from an adult woman who had mild COVID-19 (a few samples of this study predate the infection). Cell type and time point are not known.

This clonotype turned up a few times. The chain employs TRBV6-6 and TRBJ2-1; possibly TRBD2 for D (6 bases). CDR3 length: 16 amino acids. Germline V CDR1 and CDR2: MNHNY, SVGAGI (reference sequence). V was cut by 6 bases and J by 5 bases, with 20 bases left in between. CDR3 DNA sequence: TGTGCCAGCAGAAAATCCGGGACTTCCATTCACAATGAGCAGTTCTTC. This encodes CASRKSGTSIHNEQFF.

This clonotype occurred a few times. The V gene is TRBV30, the J gene TRBJ2-7; D gene unclear. Between the trimmed V and J ends, which lost 2 bases and 2 bases, there was a span of 4 bases. This CDR3 spans 11 amino acids. Germline CDR1 is GTSNPN and CDR2 is SVGIG (reference sequence). CDR3 nucleotide sequence: TGTGCCTGGAGTTCAGCCTACGAGCAGTACTTC. Its protein product is CAWSSAYEQYF. Variable domain in full (rest from reference TRBV30 and TRBJ2-7): SQTIHQWPATLVQPVGSPLSLECTVEGTSNPNLYWYRQAAGRGLQLLFYSVGIGQISSEVPQNLSASRPQDRQFILSSKKLLLSDSGFYLCAWSSAYEQYFGPGTRLTVT.

The rearrangement joins TRBV10-3 to TRBJ2-7; 10 positions match TRBD1. V was clipped by 11 bases and J by 4 bases; unmatched bases: 8. The CDR3 totals 13 residues. Germline V gene sequence: CDR1 ENHRY, CDR2 SYGVKD. CDR3 residues: CASAGTGDYEQYF. The CDR3 coding sequence is TGTGCCTCGGCCGGGACAGGGGATTACGAGCAGTACTTC.

At least ten counts were recorded for this clonotype. This chain connects TRBV5-1 to TRBJ2-1; 10 bases map to TRBD2. Per germline, CDR1 SGHRS and CDR2 YFSETQ. CDR3 length: 15 amino acids. Trimming removed 0 bases from V and 7 bases from J; junction bases left unmatched: 4. The CDR3 sequence: CASSLGLAGVNEQFF. CDR3 nucleotides: TGCGCCAGCAGCTTGGGGCTAGCGGGAGTGAATGAGCAGTTCTTC.

This clonotype was recorded a few times. This CDR3 is CASSPRGIGQGAQVIQYF. CDR3 bases: TGTGCCAGCTCACCCCGTGGAATAGGGCAGGGGGCGCAGGTCATTCAGTACTTC. V usage is TRBV18 and J usage is TRBJ2-4; 8 positions match TRBD1. V trimming: 3 bases; J trimming: 9 bases; junction bases outside the gene matches: 19. The CDR3 loop spans 18 amino acids. Germline CDR1 KGHSH, CDR2 LQKENI.

The chain's CDR3 is CSARVHQRGGETQYF. The DNA of the CDR3 is TGCAGTGCTAGAGTCCATCAACGGGGGGGAGAGACCCAGTACTTC. The chain recombines TRBV20-1 with TRBJ2-5; the match to TRBD2 covers 8 bases. The CDR3 is 15 residues long. With V trimmed by 1 base and J by 4 bases, 8 bases remained unmatched. Germline V CDR1 and CDR2: DFQATT, SNEGSKA (reference sequence).

This clonotype was counted ten times or more. The chain carries TRBV7-9 and TRBJ1-3; no firm D call. The V gene's germline CDR1 is SEHNR and CDR2 FQNEAQ (reference sequence). This CDR3 is built from 14 residues. V shed 2 bases and J shed 0 bases, with 5 bases lying between them. DNA for the CDR3: TGTGCCAGCAGCTTATCCGGCTCTGGAAACACCATATATTTT. It specifies CASSLSGSGNTIYF. Filled out from reference TRBV7-9 and TRBJ1-3, the complete variable domain reads DTGVSQNPRHKITKRGQNVTFRCDPISEHNRLYWYRQTLGQGPEFLTYFQNEAQLEKSRLLSDRFSAERPKGSFSTLEIQRTEQGDSAMYLCASSLSGSGNTIYFGEGSWLTVV.

The V call is TRBV6-2 or TRBV6-3, the J call TRBJ2-5; D might be TRBD2 (6 bases). This CDR3 is 14 amino acids long. Trimming removed 7 bases at V and 5 bases at J, with 17 bases between. The germline V gene encodes CDR1 MNHEY and CDR2 SVGEGT. CDR3 sequence reads: CASKEYAGRETQYF. Here the CDR3 DNA reads TGTGCCAGCAAAGAATACGCGGGACGCGAGACCCAGTACTTC.

The CDR3: CATSDNPGGYGYTF. CDR3 nucleotide sequence: TGTGCCACCAGTGATAATCCGGGAGGCTATGGCTACACCTTC. The chain has TRBV24-1 and TRBJ1-2; D is undetermined. V was clipped by 3 bases and J by 4 bases, with 11 bases between them. CDR1 and CDR2 (germline): KGHDR, SFDVKD. CDR3 length equals 14 residues.

This clonotype was seen a few times. The chain uses TRBV10-3 and TRBJ1-3; perhaps TRBD1 as D (5 bases). The CDR3 length is 16 residues. CDR1 and CDR2 from the germline V gene are ENHRY and SYGVKD. V shed 4 bases and J shed 0 bases, with 13 bases lying between them. The CDR3 here is CAISAGHEISGNTIYF. CDR3 DNA sequence: TGTGCCATCAGTGCCGGACATGAGATCTCTGGAAACACCATATATTTT.

The rearrangement links TRBV11-2 to TRBJ2-3; possibly TRBD1 for D (6 bases). Germline CDR1 reads SGHAT; CDR2 reads FQNNGV. The CDR3 has 21 amino acids. V gave up 3 bases and J gave up 2 bases, with 30 bases separating them. CDR3 nucleotide sequence: TGTGCCAGCAGCTTTTCCCTCTCCCGAGGGGGACGGGTCCCGTACACAGATACGCAGTATTTT. Encoded protein: CASSFSLSRGGRVPYTDTQYF.

The chain carries TRBV3-1 and TRBJ2-7; D remains ambiguous. Trimming took 3 bases from V and 3 from J, leaving 9 bases between them. The germline gives CDR1 LGHDT, CDR2 YNNKEL (reference sequence). The length of the CDR3 is 13 residues. CDR3 region: CASSQLGGYEQYF. The CDR3 DNA reads as TGTGCCAGCAGCCAGCTGGGCGGCTACGAGCAGTACTTC.

In this sample, this clonotype turned up a few times. This chain uses TRBV30 with TRBJ1-2, with D uncertain. Trimming removed 4 bases from V and 3 bases from J, with 12 bases in between. CDR1 and CDR2 from the germline V gene are GTSNPN and SVGIG (reference sequence). This CDR3 region has 13 residues. CDR3 in DNA: TGTGCCTGGAACCCGGTGCCCTACTATGGCTACACCTTC. Its translation: CAWNPVPYYGYTF.

A few counts support this clonotype. The junction departs from germline at one end; a sequencing error may be responsible. The genes are TRBV9 and TRBJ1-2; perhaps TRBD1 as D (6 bases). Per the germline V gene, CDR1 is SGDLS and CDR2 is YYNGEE. The CDR3 is made up of 16 amino acids. In DNA, the CDR3 is TGTGCCAGCACCTCGTTCAGAGGGGGAGCTAACTATGGTTACACCTTC. Its translation: CASTSFRGGANYGYTF.

The gene calls are TRBV6-5 and TRBJ2-7; perhaps TRBD2 as D (5 bases). V was shortened by 5 bases and J by 5 bases, with 7 bases between the two germline ends. The germline V gene encodes CDR1 MNHEY and CDR2 SVGAGI. The CDR3 length is 11 residues. The CDR3 DNA reads TGTGCCAGCAGTCGGGGAAACGAGCAGTACTTC. It translates to CASSRGNEQYF.

This rearrangement joins TRBV11-2 to TRBJ2-7; D is perhaps TRBD1 (6 bases). The germline CDR1 and CDR2 sequences are SGHAT and FQNNGV. This CDR3 contains 15 residues. With 6 bases removed from V and 4 bases from J, the gap between germline ends came to 19 bases. The CDR3 DNA follows: TGTGCCAGCAGATTCGCCAGGGGCGCGGTTTACGAGCAGTACTTC. The encoded protein is CASRFARGAVYEQYF. The entire variable domain, with the rest obtained from reference TRBV11-2 and TRBJ2-7, is as follows: EAGVAQSPRYKIIEKRQSVAFWCNPISGHATLYWYQQILGQGPKLLIQFQNNGVVDDSQLPKDRFSAERLKGVDSTLKIQPAKLEDSAVYLCASRFARGAVYEQYFGPGTRLTVT.

The chain couples TRBV30 to TRBJ1-6; no definite D call. Germline V gives CDR1 GTSNPN, CDR2 SVGIG (reference sequence). V lost 5 bases and J 6 bases, leaving 2 bases between the germline ends. The CDR3 extends over 10 amino acids. CDR3 protein: CAWGNSPLHF. For the CDR3, the DNA is TGTGCCTGGGGTAATTCACCCCTCCACTTT.

This clonotype was observed a few times. The chain links TRBV12-3 or TRBV12-4 to TRBJ1-5; 7 nucleotides match TRBD1. V trimming: 8 bases; J trimming: 6 bases; junction bases outside the gene matches: 10. The CDR3 loop spans 14 amino acids. DNA for the CDR3: TGTGCCAGCGCGGCACAGGGGCAGCGTCAGCCCCAGCATTTT. Its translation: CASAAQGQRQPQHF.